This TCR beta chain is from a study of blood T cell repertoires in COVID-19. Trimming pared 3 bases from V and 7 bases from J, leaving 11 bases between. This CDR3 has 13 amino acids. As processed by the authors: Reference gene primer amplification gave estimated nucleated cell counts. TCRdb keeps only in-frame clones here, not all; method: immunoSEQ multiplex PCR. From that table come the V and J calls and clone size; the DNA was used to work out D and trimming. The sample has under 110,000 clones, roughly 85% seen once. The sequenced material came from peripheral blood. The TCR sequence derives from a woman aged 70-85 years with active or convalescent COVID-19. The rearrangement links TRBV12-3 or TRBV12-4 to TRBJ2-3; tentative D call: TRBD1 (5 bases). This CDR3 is CASSLGQGNTQYF. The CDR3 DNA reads TGTGCCAGCAGTTTGGGGCAGGGTAATACGCAGTATTTT.